Presented here are 10 T cell receptor beta chains from one specimen sequenced in a study of blood T cell repertoires in COVID-19. Sequencing used immunoSEQ multiplex PCR; TCRdb keeps in-frame clones, though not all of them. Of fewer than 200,000 clones listed, about 88% were seen once; the top ten hold roughly 1%. Source material: peripheral blood. The receptors here all came from a man aged 40-49 years with acute or convalescent COVID-19.

This clone was observed a handful of times. The CDR3 nucleotides read TGTGCCAGCAGTTACTCGAGGACAGGGGGAGGGTATGGCTACACCTTC. The encoded protein is CASSYSRTGGGYGYTF. The chain uses TRBV6-5 and TRBJ1-2; 10 positions agree with TRBD1. Germline trimming cut 0 bases from V and 5 bases from J; bases unmatched to any gene: 6. This CDR3 contains 16 residues. Germline assignment: CDR1 MNHEY and CDR2 SVGAGI.

V is TRBV28 and J is TRBJ2-1; 8 bases are shared with TRBD2. CDR1 and CDR2 from the germline V gene are MDHEN and SYDVKM. This CDR3 has 16 amino acids. The V and J ends lost 5 bases and 6 bases, in that order; junction bases with no gene match: 12. The CDR3 nucleotides are TGTGCCAGCAGTCTACCGCGGGGGGCGCCCGGCAATGAGCAGTTCTTC. Translating gives CASSLPRGAPGNEQFF.

The rearrangement joins TRBV21-1 to TRBJ1-4; the table's D call of TRBD1 was not tested on the DNA. TRBV21-1 is annotated as a pseudogene. This CDR3 has 15 amino acids. The CDR3 reads CASSGRDRVAEKLFF. CDR3 nucleotides: TGTGCCAGCAGCGGGCGGGACAGGGTTGCTGAAAAACTGTTTTTT.

The chain is built from TRBV19 and TRBJ1-2, with 8 bases aligning to TRBD1. V dropped 7 bases and J dropped 2; count of bases not matched to a gene: 12. From germline, CDR1 is LNHDA and CDR2 SQIVND (reference sequence). The CDR3 runs 16 residues. This chain's CDR3 is CASKGDRPRENYGYTF. The CDR3 region has the DNA TGTGCCAGTAAGGGGGACAGGCCGCGCGAGAACTATGGCTACACCTTC.

CDR3 protein: CASRTGTPDTQYF. In DNA, the CDR3 is TGTGCCAGTCGGACAGGGACACCAGATACGCAGTATTTT. The rearrangement links TRBV6-5 to TRBJ2-3; 8 positions agree with TRBD1. Germline CDR1 and CDR2: MNHEY and SVGAGI. V shed 9 bases, J shed 4 bases, and the junction held 6 bases outside the gene matches. The CDR3 extends over 13 amino acids.

The chain recombines TRBV5-4 with TRBJ2-1; 9 bases agree with TRBD1. Germline values: CDR1 SGHNT, CDR2 YYREEE (reference sequence). This CDR3 spans 16 amino acids. V shed 0 bases, J shed 4 bases, and the junction held 5 bases outside the gene matches. For the CDR3, the DNA is TGTGCCAGCAGCTTGGGGGGACAGGGAGGGTACAATGAGCAGTTCTTC. This translates into CASSLGGQGGYNEQFF.

V usage is TRBV7-2 and J usage is TRBJ1-1; 7 bases are a match to TRBD1. V shed 5 bases and J 7 bases; nucleotides not matched to a gene: 10. The CDR3 sequence is 14 residues long. Germline loops: CDR1 SGHTA, CDR2 FQGNSA. In DNA, the CDR3 is TGTGCCAGCAGCCCTATACAGGGGTCGGGTGAAGCTTTCTTT. This sequence encodes CASSPIQGSGEAFF.

V is TRBV6-2 or TRBV6-3 and J is TRBJ1-2; D is uncertain. Germline V gene sequence: CDR1 MNHEY, CDR2 SVGEGT. The V end was cut by 4 bases, the J end by 4 bases, with 7 bases between. The CDR3 has 12 residues. This chain's CDR3 is CASSLGGYGYTF. The DNA for the CDR3 is TGTGCCAGCAGTTTAGGAGGCTATGGCTACACCTTC.

This chain uses TRBV18 with TRBJ1-1; D is perhaps TRBD1 (6 bases). CDR3 size: 14 residues. The V and J ends lost 5 bases and 0 bases respectively, with 10 bases between them. Per germline, CDR1 KGHSH and CDR2 LQKENI. CDR3 amino acids: CASSAGQMNTEAFF. The CDR3 DNA reads as TGTGCCAGCTCAGCCGGACAGATGAACACTGAAGCTTTCTTT. Filled out from reference TRBV18 and TRBJ1-1, the complete variable domain reads NAGVMQNPRHLVRRRGQEARLRCSPMKGHSHVYWYRQLPEEGLKFMVYLQKENIIDESGMPKERFSAEFPKEGPSILRIQQVVRGDSAAYFCASSAGQMNTEAFFGQGTRLTVV.

J is TRBJ1-5 and V is TRBV5-4; weak D call: TRBD1 (5 bases). The CDR3 extends over 14 amino acids. Germline CDR1 is SGHNT and CDR2 is YYREEE (reference sequence). With 0 bases removed from V and 3 bases from J, the gap between germline ends came to 7 bases. The CDR3 nucleotides read TGTGCCAGCAGCTTGGCAGGGTACAATCAGCCCCAGCATTTT. This codes for CASSLAGYNQPQHF.